This TCR beta chain was sequenced in a study of blood T cell repertoires in COVID-19. Looking at the study overall: COVID-19 samples collected from the United States, Italy and Spain covered acute and convalescent phases.

In the original analysis: Reference gene primer amplification gave nucleated cell count estimates. Method: immunoSEQ multiplex PCR; TCRdb's copy keeps in-frame clones and lacks some. That table supplies the V and J calls and clone size; D and trimming were determined from the DNA. The table has roughly 65,000 clones, under 95% seen once. The J segment lost 3 bases and the V segment lost 8 bases, leaving 10 bases of the junction unmatched. Germline lookup yields CDR1 SGHTA and CDR2 FQGTGA. The CDR3 has 15 residues. The clonotype originates from a man between 60 and 75 years old with acute or convalescent COVID-19. The rearrangement uses TRBV7-3 and TRBJ2-3; 8 nucleotides line up with TRBD1. Sample: peripheral blood. CDR3 coding DNA: TGTGCCAGCGGACCGGGACAGGCGCCAACAGATACGCAGTATTTT. Its translation: CASGPGQAPTDTQYF.